This entry lists 13 T cell receptor beta chains sequenced from one sample in a study of cytomegalovirus exposure and HLA in healthy donors (dated by TCRdb to 2016 to 2017). The library was generated by the immunoSEQ multiplex PCR assay. The multiplex PCR relied on a mix of 60 forward primers for TCR Vbeta segments and 13 reverse primers for TCR Jbeta segments. TCRdb limited this immuneACCESS table to in-frame rearrangements with V and J called. A share of clones is missing; checked studies link under half to unresolved V genes, and the rest is unexplained. In this sample the table shows around 230,000 clones, around four fifths of which occur a single time. Clones ranked in the top ten supply around 0.44% of the sample. The sequencing input was PBMCs. Receptors originate from a boy aged 5-17 years in good health and CMV-seronegative.

The chain uses TRBV19 and TRBJ1-2, with 8 bases lining up with TRBD1. V lost 1 base, J lost 5 bases, and 15 bases stayed unmatched. Germline CDR1 is LNHDA and CDR2 is SQIVND (reference sequence). The CDR3 length is 18 residues. This CDR3 is CASSIAPGQATPLYGYTF. The DNA of the CDR3 is TGTGCCAGTAGTATAGCACCGGGACAGGCGACCCCCCTTTATGGCTACACCTTC.

The chain recombines TRBV29-1 with TRBJ2-1; 9 nucleotides match TRBD2. The V gene end was trimmed by 6 bases and the J gene end by 3 bases; junction bases not matched to a gene: 9. The CDR3 has 15 amino acids. Per germline, CDR1 SQVTM and CDR2 ANQGSEA. This CDR3 reads CSVPEEAGGYNEQFF. CDR3 nucleotide sequence: TGCAGCGTCCCCGAGGAAGCGGGGGGCTACAATGAGCAGTTCTTC.

This clone is medium-sized in the sample. The chain is built from TRBV4-1 and TRBJ1-4, with TRBD1 matching over 11 bases. Germline CDR1 reads MGHRA; CDR2 reads YSYEKL. The CDR3 is made up of 16 amino acids. V shed 4 bases, J shed 5 bases, and the junction held 6 bases outside the gene matches. CDR3 protein: CASSLGQGAGNEKLFF. The CDR3 region has the DNA TGCGCCAGCAGCCTCGGACAGGGGGCGGGAAATGAAAAACTGTTTTTT.

The chain combines TRBV6-5 with TRBJ2-7; 13 positions match TRBD2. Germline CDR1 MNHEY, CDR2 SVGAGI. There are 13 residues in the CDR3. J lost 6 bases, V lost 5 bases, and 1 base had no gene match. The CDR3 DNA is TGTGCCAGCAGTCGGACTAGCGGGGGCGAGCAGTACTTC. It is translated as CASSRTSGGEQYF.

V is TRBV2 and J is TRBJ2-7; the D is unclear. With 0 bases removed from V and 6 bases from J, the gap between germline ends came to 9 bases. CDR1 SNHLY and CDR2 FYNNEI come from the germline V gene. CDR3 length: 13 amino acids. The CDR3 loop is CASSEARVAEQYF. In nucleotides, the CDR3 is TGTGCCAGCAGTGAAGCCCGGGTTGCCGAGCAGTACTTC.

This clone was recorded only once. This rearrangement joins TRBV7-6 to TRBJ2-5, with 7 bases matching TRBD2. This CDR3 region has 15 residues. The germline V gene encodes CDR1 SGHVS and CDR2 FNYEAQ. V lost 3 bases to trimming and J lost 4 bases; unmatched junction nucleotides: 8. The CDR3 DNA sequence: TGTGCCAGCAGCTTTGGTCTAAGGGAGGGAGAGACCCAGTACTTC. Translating it yields CASSFGLREGETQYF.

As concerns this clone: The junction departs from the called germline gene at one end, perhaps through a read error. The rearrangement links TRBV5-1 to TRBJ1-2, with 8 bases identical to TRBD1. The CDR3 has 15 amino acids. The germline V gene encodes CDR1 SGHRS and CDR2 YFSETQ. The CDR3: CASSSRDRRYYGYTF. The CDR3 coding sequence is TGTGCCAGCAGCTCAAGGGACAGGAGATACTATGGCTACACCTTC.

This rearrangement joins TRBV7-9 to TRBJ2-2; 9 nucleotides agree with TRBD1. CDR1 and CDR2 (germline): SEHNR, FQNEAQ (reference sequence). The CDR3 spans 16 residues. J was trimmed by 5 bases and V by 6 bases; bases with no gene match: 10. This chain's CDR3 is CASRNRGPLRTGELFF. CDR3 DNA: TGTGCCAGCAGAAACAGGGGGCCGCTGAGGACCGGGGAGCTGTTTTTT.

V and J are TRBV11-3 and TRBJ1-3; tentatively, D is TRBD1 (6 bases). Germline CDR1 SGHNT, CDR2 YENEEA. Trimming removed 5 bases at V and 0 bases at J, with 14 bases between. The CDR3 runs to 16 residues. The CDR3 region is CASSPRDTGSGNTIYF. CDR3 bases: TGTGCCAGCAGCCCTAGGGACACCGGCTCTGGAAACACCATATATTTT. Looking up the rest from reference TRBV11-3 and TRBJ1-3 gives the full variable domain: EAGVVQSPRYKIIEKKQPVAFWCNPISGHNTLYWYLQNLGQGPELLIRYENEEAVDDSQLPKDRFSAERLKGVDSTLKIQPAELGDSAVYLCASSPRDTGSGNTIYFGEGSWLTVV.

The rearrangement joins TRBV6-6 to TRBJ1-2, with TRBD1 as a possible D gene (6 bases). V dropped 8 bases and J dropped 4 bases, with 11 bases sitting between them. CDR1 and CDR2 (germline): MNHNY, SVGAGI (reference sequence). There are 12 residues in the CDR3. CDR3 nucleotides: TGTGCCAGCTGCCCGACAGGCTATGGCTACACCTTC. Translated: CASCPTGYGYTF.

V usage is TRBV5-4 and J usage is TRBJ1-1, with a weak D call TRBD1 (5 bases). V was shortened by 4 bases and J by 8 bases, with 12 bases between the two germline ends. From germline, CDR1 is SGHNT and CDR2 YYREEE (reference sequence). CDR3 length: 12 amino acids. CDR3 in amino acids: CASSTASGEAFF. CDR3 DNA: TGTGCCAGCAGCACAGCTTCAGGGGAAGCTTTCTTT. Full variable domain (outside the CDR3, taken from reference TRBV5-4 and TRBJ1-1): ETGVTQSPTHLIKTRGQQVTLRCSSQSGHNTVSWYQQALGQGPQFIFQYYREEENGRGNFPPRFSGLQFPNYSSELNVNALELDDSALYLCASSTASGEAFFGQGTRLTVV.

This sequence joins TRBV2 and TRBJ1-1, with TRBD1 matching over 7 bases. Germline-derived CDR1 and CDR2 are SNHLY and FYNNEI. The CDR3 extends over 15 amino acids. Losses at the gene ends were 2 bases for V and 7 bases for J; bases not matched to a gene: 10. The CDR3 DNA reads as TGTGCCAGCAGTGAACCAGGGGGTCTTAAGATTGAAGCTTTCTTT. This gives the protein CASSEPGGLKIEAFF.

The V gene is TRBV5-1, the J gene TRBJ2-3; 7 nucleotides line up with TRBD2. Germline lookup yields CDR1 SGHRS and CDR2 YFSETQ. J was trimmed by 11 bases and V by 1 base; bases with no gene match: 13. The CDR3 length is 15 residues. CDR3 amino acids: CASSLLRGFSRQQYF. The CDR3 nucleotides are TGCGCCAGCAGCTTGTTGCGGGGGTTTTCAAGGCAGCAGTATTTT.